These 16 T cell receptor beta chains originate from one sample sequenced in a study of T cells in Graves' hyperthyroidism and ophthalmopathy. It was RNA transcripts that yielded the amplified TCR beta CDR3 regions. With the HTBI primer set, the TCR CDR3 went through a first round of RT-PCR. MiXCR, run by TCRdb on the multiplex PCR reads, gives a single entry per CDR3 protein. The sample carries about 560,000 distinct CDR3 sequences, 15% to 17% recorded once. The source material was blood. The receptors stem from a woman aged 25 to 45 with Graves' hyperthyroidism.

The gene calls are TRBV12-3 or TRBV12-4 and TRBJ2-7, with D perhaps matching TRBD2 (6 bases). The CDR3 extends over 14 amino acids. V was pared by 6 bases and J by 5 bases, with 17 bases between. DNA of the CDR3: TGTGCCAGCAGCTCCTCGGGGGAAAAGGACGAGCAGTACTTC. Protein: CASSSSGEKDEQYF.

This clonotype was seen a handful of times. The chain is built from TRBV6-2 or TRBV6-3 and TRBJ2-1, with 14 positions matching TRBD2. J was trimmed by 1 base and V by 6 bases; bases with no gene match: 11. This CDR3 contains 19 residues. Germline V gives CDR1 MNHEY, CDR2 SVGEGT. CDR3 DNA sequence: TGTGCCAGCAGCCCCTGGGGACTAGCGGGAGAGCCGTCCTACAATGAGCAGTTCTTC. Protein product: CASSPWGLAGEPSYNEQFF.

This clonotype was seen at least ten times. This chain links TRBV29-1 with TRBJ2-3; D not resolved. Germline V gene sequence: CDR1 SQVTM, CDR2 ANQGSEA. The CDR3 is 14 amino acids. V lost 0 bases and J 4 bases, leaving 11 bases between the germline ends. CDR3 bases: TGCAGCGTTGAAGATAGGTGGGGTTCAGATACGCAGTATTTT. Translating it yields CSVEDRWGSDTQYF.

The genes are TRBV12-3 or TRBV12-4 and TRBJ1-1, with no clear D. Trimming cost V 3 bases and J 0 bases, with 11 bases left between them. The CDR3 is 15 amino acids. The CDR3, as DNA: TGTGCCAGCAGTTTGGTGTACCGGCTGAACACTGAAGCTTTCTTT. Amino acids: CASSLVYRLNTEAFF.

This clonotype was counted many times. The rearrangement uses TRBV5-1 and TRBJ2-1; 7 bases line up with TRBD1. The CDR3 covers 14 residues. The V gene's germline CDR1 is SGHRS and CDR2 YFSETQ. J gave up 5 bases and V 0 bases, and 2 bases lay outside the gene matches. CDR3 DNA sequence: TGCGCCAGCAGCTTGGGGGACAGAAACAATGAGCAGTTCTTC. The encoded protein is CASSLGDRNNEQFF. Full variable domain (missing parts from reference TRBV5-1 and TRBJ2-1): KAGVTQTPRYLIKTRGQQVTLSCSPISGHRSVSWYQQTPGQGLQFLFEYFSETQRNKGNFPGRFSGRQFSNSRSEMNVSTLELGDSALYLCASSLGDRNNEQFFGPGTRLTVL.

This clonotype was observed many times. The V gene is TRBV12-3 or TRBV12-4, the J gene TRBJ1-1, with D perhaps TRBD1 (6 bases). The V end was cut by 3 bases, the J end by 0 bases, with 8 bases between. The CDR3 loop spans 14 amino acids. CDR3 DNA: TGTGCCAGCAGTTTCCGGACAGTGAACACTGAAGCTTTCTTT. Protein sequence: CASSFRTVNTEAFF.

This clonotype was seen at least ten times. This chain joins TRBV6-2 or TRBV6-3 and TRBJ2-7, with 9 nucleotides matching TRBD1. V shed 0 bases and J 5 bases; nucleotides not matched to a gene: 11. CDR1 is MNHEY and CDR2 is SVGEGT in the germline V gene. The CDR3 runs 17 residues. CDR3 region: CASSYSGGTGYDNEQYF. CDR3 bases: TGTGCCAGCAGTTACTCAGGCGGGACAGGGTATGACAACGAGCAGTACTTC.

This clonotype has a count of ten or more. This sequence joins TRBV12-3 or TRBV12-4 and TRBJ2-2; D not certain. The CDR3 is made up of 15 amino acids. Trimming left V 6 bases short and J 6 bases short, with 17 bases between. The CDR3 DNA sequence: TGTGCCAGCAGCCCACTAAAGGCGTTGGCCGGGGAGCTGTTTTTT. Translated, it gives CASSPLKALAGELFF.

The genes are TRBV20-1 and TRBJ1-5, with D possibly matching TRBD1 (6 bases). The CDR3 is 16 amino acids. Germline V gene data show CDR1 as DFQATT and CDR2 as SNEGSKA (reference sequence). The germline V and J ends were trimmed by 0 bases and 0 bases, with 12 bases remaining between them. This CDR3 is CSARDRQGYSNQPQHF. The CDR3 nucleotides read TGCAGTGCTAGAGATCGCCAGGGGTATAGCAATCAGCCCCAGCATTTT.

This clonotype was detected only a few times. The chain has TRBV30 and TRBJ2-5; D possibly uses TRBD1 or TRBD2 (6 bases each). Germline V lookup: CDR1 GTSNPN, CDR2 SVGIG (reference sequence). The germline V and J ends were trimmed by 4 bases and 4 bases, with 10 bases remaining between them. The CDR3 is 12 residues long. The CDR3: CAWKKGGETQYF. CDR3 DNA sequence: TGTGCCTGGAAGAAGGGGGGAGAGACCCAGTACTTC.

This clonotype has at least ten counts. This chain connects TRBV5-1 to TRBJ1-1; 8 positions match TRBD1. Germline loops: CDR1 SGHRS, CDR2 YFSETQ. The V and J ends lost 0 bases and 3 bases, in that order; junction bases with no gene match: 7. The CDR3 length is 16 residues. The CDR3 DNA follows: TGCGCCAGCAGCTTGGTGGCAGGGGGCTTATACACTGAAGCTTTCTTT. Protein: CASSLVAGGLYTEAFF.

This clonotype was observed at least ten times. The chain is built from TRBV10-3 and TRBJ2-2; D gene uncertain. This CDR3 contains 16 residues. CDR1 and CDR2 (germline): ENHRY, SYGVKD. Trimming cost V 6 bases and J 1 base, with 15 bases left between them. CDR3 sequence (DNA): TGTGCCATCAGCGCGTCCCAGCAGCGGAACACCGGGGAGCTGTTTTTT. As protein: CAISASQQRNTGELFF.

This clonotype has ten or more counts. The chain recombines TRBV11-2 with TRBJ1-3, with 7 bases fitting TRBD1. The CDR3 has 15 amino acids. J was trimmed by 2 bases and V by 5 bases; bases with no gene match: 6. Germline V gene lookup returns CDR1 SGHAT and CDR2 FQNNGV. CDR3: CASSMTGTTGNTIYF. The CDR3 coding sequence is TGTGCCAGCAGCATGACAGGGACAACTGGAAACACCATATATTTT.

The rearrangement uses TRBV4-1 and TRBJ2-7; D is possibly TRBD2 (5 bases). There are 16 residues in the CDR3. V was trimmed by 1 base and J by 3 bases, leaving 16 bases between them. CDR1 and CDR2 (germline): MGHRA, YSYEKL. CDR3 bases: TGCGCCAGCAGCCAAGGGCTAGCAATCAGTTACTACGAGCAGTACTTC. Translated: CASSQGLAISYYEQYF.

This chain links TRBV9 with TRBJ2-3, with 14 positions matching TRBD2. The germline V gene encodes CDR1 SGDLS and CDR2 YYNGEE. This CDR3 region has 15 residues. V lost 2 bases and J lost 12; bases outside the gene matches: 8. The CDR3 loop reads CASSVGGTSGSSQYF. Here the CDR3 DNA reads TGTGCCAGCAGCGTGGGCGGGACTAGCGGGAGTTCACAGTATTTT.

This clonotype occurred many times. This chain connects TRBV28 to TRBJ2-1; D may be TRBD2 (5 bases). Germline V gives CDR1 MDHEN, CDR2 SYDVKM. CDR3 length equals 15 residues. Trimming pared 3 bases from V and 4 bases from J, leaving 13 bases between. The chain's CDR3 is CASSLREGFYNEQFF. The CDR3 nucleotides read TGTGCCAGCAGTTTGCGAGAGGGCTTTTACAATGAGCAGTTCTTC.